This T cell receptor (beta chain) was profiled in a study of tumor-infiltrating lymphocytes in primary liver carcinoma. Co-extracted RNA and DNA came from around 18-30 mg of unsorted bulk tissue. Subjects presented with primary liver carcinoma managed by surgical resection. Every tumor yielded five separate sampled regions. With regard to this clonotype: One end of the junction varies from germline; a read error may be responsible.

The CDR3 loop spans 14 amino acids. Germline V CDR1 and CDR2: MNHEY, SVGEGT. Starting from about 0.5 ug of total RNA, TCR beta cDNA was produced with a primer in the constant region. For TCR beta, libraries were produced by three nested multiplex PCR rounds using slightly modified ARM-PCR. TRBV1-TRBV30 forward primers paired with a C-beta reverse primer drove the first two PCR rounds, roughly 9 cycles each. A single record per CDR3 protein comes from TCRdb applying MiXCR to the multiplex PCR reads. The sample carries approximately 76,000 distinct CDR3 sequences, about two thirds recorded once. This clonotype originated in an older woman with primary liver carcinoma and hepatitis B virus infection. This chain uses TRBV6-2 or TRBV6-3 with TRBJ2-3; possible D gene TRBD2, 5 bases. The sample comprised liver tumor tissue from sampling region 4. Subset defined: tumor region T4, right-lateral pole. The CDR3 DNA reads TGTCCCAGCAACCAAGGAGGAGCATCAGATACGCAGTATTTT. Protein: CPSNQGGASDTQYF.